This TCR beta chain originates from a study of cytomegalovirus exposure and HLA in healthy donors. V was clipped by 2 bases and J by 2 bases, with 10 bases between them. Germline V lookup: CDR1 SQVTM, CDR2 ANQGSEA. This CDR3 is 13 amino acids long. The PCR contained 60 Vbeta and 13 Jbeta primers. The assay was immunoSEQ multiplex PCR, and TCRdb's table has in-frame clones only and misses some. The table lists about 81,000 clones, just over 75% of them singletons. Regarding the study as a whole: The study recorded over 150 TCR beta chains that were cytomegalovirus-associated.

Note on this clone: Its matching antigen is unknown.

This clonotype was sampled from a man aged 50 to 59 in good health and CMV-seropositive. The V gene is TRBV29-1, the J gene TRBJ2-7, with a possible D match to TRBD1 (5 bases). The sample taken for sequencing was PBMCs. The CDR3 nucleotides read TGCAGCGTTGAACTCAGGGAAACCTACGAGCAGTACTTC. Its protein product is CSVELRETYEQYF.